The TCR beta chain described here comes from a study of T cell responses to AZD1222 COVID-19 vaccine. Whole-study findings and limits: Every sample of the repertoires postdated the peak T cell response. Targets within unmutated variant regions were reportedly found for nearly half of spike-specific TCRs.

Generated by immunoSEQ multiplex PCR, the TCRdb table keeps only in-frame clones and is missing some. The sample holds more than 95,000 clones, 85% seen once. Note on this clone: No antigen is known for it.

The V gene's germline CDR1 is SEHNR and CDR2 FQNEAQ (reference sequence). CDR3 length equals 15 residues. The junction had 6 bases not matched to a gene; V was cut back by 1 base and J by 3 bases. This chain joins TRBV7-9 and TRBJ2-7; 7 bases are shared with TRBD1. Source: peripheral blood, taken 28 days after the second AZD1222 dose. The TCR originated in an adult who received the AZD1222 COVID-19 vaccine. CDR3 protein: CASSLDGTAYYEQYF. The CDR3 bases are TGTGCCAGCAGCTTAGATGGGACAGCCTACTACGAGCAGTACTTC.